The 18 T cell receptor beta chains given below trace back to one sample, sequenced in a study of blood T cell repertoires in COVID-19. TCRdb's copy holds only in-frame clones and misses some; the assay was immunoSEQ multiplex PCR. Here the sample spans some 430,000 clones, 80% to 95% being singletons. Sequenced material: PBMCs or T cells enriched from blood (not recorded which). Receptors were obtained from a man between 18 and 35 years old who had recovered from COVID-19.

Here the CDR3 DNA reads TGTGCCAGCAGCCAAGGCGGGACCCCCTACGAGCAGTACTTC. It is translated as CASSQGGTPYEQYF. J is TRBJ2-7 and V is TRBV3-1 (or the pseudogene TRBV3-2); tentative D call: TRBD2 (6 bases). Trimming cost V 1 base and J 2 bases, with 9 bases left between them. From germline, CDR1 is LGHDT and CDR2 YNNKEL (reference sequence). The CDR3 is 14 amino acids.

In this sample, this clone turned up a few times. The chain carries TRBV4-1 and TRBJ1-2; D remains ambiguous. Germline V CDR1 and CDR2: MGHRA, YSYEKL. The CDR3 loop spans 15 amino acids. The V and J ends lost 1 base and 6 bases respectively, with 15 bases between them. CDR3 nucleotides: TGCGCCAGCAGCCAAGCTCCGGCAGGACTCGATGGCTACACCTTC. Protein: CASSQAPAGLDGYTF.

The CDR3 nucleotides are TGTGCCAGCAGCCTACGACAGGGGGTATTCGTACAAGAGACCCAGTACTTC. Translating gives CASSLRQGVFVQETQYF. The chain carries TRBV7-8 and TRBJ2-5; 9 bases line up with TRBD1. CDR1 is SGHVS, CDR2 FQNEAQ, per germline. The trim removed 5 bases at V and 2 bases at J, leaving 12 bases unmatched. This CDR3 comprises 17 residues.

The chain carries TRBV6-1 and TRBJ1-1; D remains unclear. From germline, CDR1 is MNHNS and CDR2 SASEGT. The CDR3 runs to 15 residues. Trimming cost V 0 bases and J 3 bases, with 11 bases left between them. CDR3 coding DNA: TGTGCCAGCAGTGAAGCTGCCCGGGGTTACACTGAAGCTTTCTTT. This sequence encodes CASSEAARGYTEAFF.

This clone was counted a single time. The chain combines TRBV12-3 or TRBV12-4 with TRBJ1-2; the match to TRBD1 covers 7 bases. Trimming cost V 6 bases and J 2 bases; bases outside gene matches: 0. This CDR3 is 12 amino acids long. In nucleotides, the CDR3 is TGTGCCAGCAGGACAGGGAACTATGGCTACACCTTC. It is translated as CASRTGNYGYTF.

J is TRBJ2-1 and V is TRBV10-3, with a weak D call TRBD1 (6 bases). Per germline, CDR1 ENHRY and CDR2 SYGVKD. The CDR3 is made up of 15 amino acids. V was trimmed by 2 bases and J by 3 bases, leaving 11 bases between them. This CDR3 reads CAISETGHVYNEQFF. DNA of the CDR3: TGTGCCATCAGTGAGACAGGGCACGTCTACAATGAGCAGTTCTTC.

This clone was detected a few times. The chain uses TRBV19 and TRBJ1-1, with 10 bases aligning to TRBD1. CDR1 is LNHDA, CDR2 SQIVND, per germline (reference sequence). This CDR3 has 14 residues. Unmatched junction bases numbered 4, after V lost 6 bases and J lost 3 bases. This CDR3 reads CASRETGGHTEAFF. CDR3 DNA sequence: TGTGCCAGTAGGGAGACAGGGGGCCACACTGAAGCTTTCTTT.

The chain joins TRBV28 to TRBJ2-7, with D maybe TRBD1 (6 bases). The CDR3 is 12 amino acids. CDR1 and CDR2 (germline): MDHEN, SYDVKM. The ends were cut back, 8 bases at V and 1 base at J, with 9 bases in the middle. Here the CDR3 reads CASGDKSYEQYF. The CDR3, as DNA: TGTGCCAGCGGGGACAAGTCCTACGAGCAGTACTTC.

The chain is built from TRBV11-2 and TRBJ2-1; D may be TRBD2 (7 bases). CDR1 is SGHAT and CDR2 is FQNNGV in the germline V gene. The CDR3 has 15 amino acids. Trimming removed 3 bases at V and 2 bases at J, with 11 bases between. The CDR3 reads CASSLSGGTYNEQFF. The CDR3 DNA follows: TGTGCCAGCAGCTTGTCGGGGGGCACCTACAATGAGCAGTTCTTC.

The chain carries TRBV28 and TRBJ1-3, with TRBD1 as a possible D gene (6 bases). This CDR3 has 16 amino acids. V was cut by 6 bases and J by 4 bases, with 19 bases left in between. The germline CDR1 and CDR2 sequences are MDHEN and SYDVKM. CDR3 residues: CASSPTGVLLGNTIYF. The CDR3 DNA sequence: TGTGCCAGCAGCCCGACAGGCGTGCTTTTGGGAAACACCATATATTTT.

The V gene is TRBV4-1, the J gene TRBJ1-5, with unresolved D. The CDR3 consists of 13 residues. V dropped 0 bases and J dropped 6 bases, with 6 bases sitting between them. The germline V gene encodes CDR1 MGHRA and CDR2 YSYEKL. In nucleotides, the CDR3 is TGCGCCAGCAGCCAAGAGGAGGGTCAGCCCCAGCATTTT. Translated, it gives CASSQEEGQPQHF.

The J gene is TRBJ1-3, the V gene TRBV19, with D unclear. Germline loops: CDR1 LNHDA, CDR2 SQIVND (reference sequence). Deletions cut 6 bases from V and 2 bases from J, with 17 bases between. The CDR3 is 16 residues long. The CDR3 region is CASSRPEDSPGNTIYF. Here the CDR3 DNA reads TGTGCCAGTAGCCGACCAGAAGATAGCCCTGGAAACACCATATATTTT.

The chain joins TRBV5-1 to TRBJ1-2, with 9 bases aligning to TRBD1. V shed 4 bases and J 6 bases; nucleotides not matched to a gene: 16. The CDR3 totals 17 residues. Germline CDR1 reads SGHRS; CDR2 reads YFSETQ. CDR3: CASSRTAQGARQDGYTF. The CDR3 DNA reads TGCGCCAGCAGCCGAACAGCACAGGGGGCCAGGCAGGATGGCTACACCTTC.

The chain is built from TRBV7-2 and TRBJ1-1; tentative D call: TRBD1 (6 bases). The CDR3 runs 12 residues. In germline, CDR1 is SGHTA, CDR2 FQGNSA. Trimming pared 5 bases from V and 4 bases from J, leaving 8 bases between. The CDR3 region is CASSRGGTEAFF. The CDR3 DNA reads TGTGCCAGCAGCCGAGGGGGCACTGAAGCTTTCTTT.

This chain links TRBV5-6 with TRBJ1-4; 9 bases fit TRBD1. Germline lookup yields CDR1 SGHDT and CDR2 YYEEEE. The CDR3 extends over 14 amino acids. Unmatched junction bases numbered 5, after V lost 1 base and J lost 10 bases. The CDR3 sequence: CASSLTTGGGKLFF. CDR3 in DNA: TGTGCCAGCAGCTTGACGACAGGGGGTGGAAAACTGTTTTTT. The full variable domain, with the rest looked up from reference TRBV5-6 and TRBJ1-4, is DAGVTQSPTHLIKTRGQQVTLRCSPKSGHDTVSWYQQALGQGPQFIFQYYEEEERQRGNFPDRFSGHQFPNYSSELNVNALLLGDSALYLCASSLTTGGGKLFFGSGTQLSVL.

The genes are TRBV27 and TRBJ1-1; 7 bases match TRBD1. The CDR3 is 16 residues long. The trim removed 10 bases at V and 4 bases at J, leaving 18 bases unmatched. Germline CDR1 MNHEY, CDR2 SMNVEV (reference sequence). In DNA form, the CDR3 reads TGTGCCACCCAGACAGGGTTCGTCCTCGCCGGCACTGAAGCTTTCTTT. It yields the protein CATQTGFVLAGTEAFF.

This clone was observed a handful of times. The V call is TRBV19, the J call TRBJ1-4, with 8 bases lining up with TRBD1. After removal of 6 bases from V and 5 bases from J, the junction contained 5 bases not matched to a gene. The CDR3 is 14 residues long. Germline assignment: CDR1 LNHDA and CDR2 SQIVND (reference sequence). As DNA, the CDR3 is TGTGCCAGTAGCAGGACAGGGTCCAATGAAAAACTGTTTTTT. As protein: CASSRTGSNEKLFF.

The chain uses TRBV27 and TRBJ1-2; D may be TRBD1 (5 bases). Germline-derived CDR1 and CDR2 are MNHEY and SMNVEV (reference sequence). The CDR3 covers 15 residues. With 4 bases removed from V and 0 bases from J, the gap between germline ends came to 12 bases. The CDR3 reads CASSSPGGSNYGYTF. CDR3 coding DNA: TGTGCCAGCAGTTCCCCCGGGGGGTCTAACTATGGCTACACCTTC.